The clone carrying this T cell receptor beta chain was seen repeatedly, ten times or more. This entry is derived from a study of identical twins. TCRdb reprocessed the 5' RACE reads with MiXCR, giving one entry per CDR3 protein. The table includes about 790,000 distinct CDR3 sequences, 18% detected once. With 4 bases clipped from V and 5 bases from J, the junction kept 12 bases outside the gene matches. This CDR3 is built from 17 residues. These records were also assigned to another study, of T cells expressing NK-cell markers. Per that paper: Sorting was restricted to alpha-beta TCR T cells by an anti-gamma-delta TCR antibody in several experiments.

The chain carries TRBV12-3 or TRBV12-4 and TRBJ1-5, with 9 bases aligning to TRBD1. Sequencing input: PBMCs. The sequence was obtained from a woman aged 18-30 years in good health. The CDR3 region is CASSSPPGTGLHQPQHF. The CDR3, as DNA: TGTGCCAGCAGTTCCCCTCCCGGGACAGGGCTTCATCAGCCCCAGCATTTT.